Listed below are T cell receptor beta chains from one sample, sequenced in a study of tumor-infiltrating lymphocytes in primary liver carcinoma. One entry per CDR3 protein, called by TCRdb with MiXCR from the multiplex PCR reads. The sample consists of some 180,000 distinct CDR3 sequences, about 55% of them appearing once. The sample consisted of peripheral blood. These TCRs come from a man aged 40-50 years with primary liver carcinoma and hepatitis B virus infection. Both conserved end residues are part of each CDR3. Fields, in order: V gene, clone size, J gene, D gene, CDR3 protein, CDR3 DNA. A D gene is named only where the DNA matches it firmly. Some rows mark clone size as missing; the rest say once, few, many or name a class of expanded clone.

v_call: TRBV11-2; clone_size: NA; j_call: TRBJ2-3; d_call: TRBD2; cdr3_aa: CASSLDLVLGGGSTDTQYF; cdr3_nt: TGTGCCAGCAGCTTAGATCTGGTTCTGGGGGGGGGAAGCACAGATACGCAGTATTTT
v_call: TRBV10-3; clone_size: many; j_call: TRBJ2-6; d_call: TRBD1; cdr3_aa: CARSAGGSGANVLTF; cdr3_nt: TGTGCCCGCAGCGCAGGGGGCTCTGGGGCCAACGTCCTGACTTTC
v_call: TRBV23-1; clone_size: NA; j_call: TRBJ1-1; d_call: NA; cdr3_aa: CASSLGSGNTEAFF; cdr3_nt: TGCGCCAGCAGTCTAGGCAGCGGGAACACTGAAGCTTTCTTT
v_call: TRBV29-1; clone_size: NA; j_call: TRBJ2-1; d_call: NA; cdr3_aa: CSVVAINEQFF; cdr3_nt: TGCAGCGTTGTGGCTATCAATGAGCAGTTCTTC
v_call: TRBV11-1; clone_size: many; j_call: TRBJ1-1; d_call: TRBD1; cdr3_aa: CASSTRGQGKGYTEAFF; cdr3_nt: TGTGCCAGCAGCACCAGGGGGCAGGGTAAGGGGTACACTGAAGCTTTCTTT
v_call: TRBV6-1; clone_size: few; j_call: TRBJ1-2; d_call: NA; cdr3_aa: CASSEVGGGYGYTF; cdr3_nt: TGTGCCAGCAGTGAAGTTGGAGGGGGCTATGGCTACACCTTC
v_call: TRBV11-2; clone_size: NA; j_call: TRBJ2-2; d_call: NA; cdr3_aa: CASRLHPEAPSRNTGELFF; cdr3_nt: TGTGCCAGCAGGCTCCACCCGGAGGCGCCATCGCGGAACACCGGGGAGCTGTTTTTT
v_call: TRBV10-1; clone_size: NA; j_call: TRBJ2-3; d_call: NA; cdr3_aa: CASSQLITDTQCF; cdr3_nt: TGCGCCAGCAGCCAATTAATCACGGATACGCAGTGTTTT
v_call: TRBV11-2; clone_size: medium-sized; j_call: TRBJ2-7; d_call: TRBD1; cdr3_aa: CASSSRTGGANRHEQYF; cdr3_nt: TGTGCCAGCAGCTCCCGGACAGGGGGCGCTAACAGACACGAGCAGTACTTC
v_call: TRBV11-2; clone_size: many; j_call: TRBJ2-7; d_call: NA; cdr3_aa: CASSLDYTYEQYF; cdr3_nt: TGTGCCAGCAGCTTAGATTACACCTACGAGCAGTACTTC
v_call: TRBV12-3/TRBV12-4; clone_size: few; j_call: TRBJ1-3; d_call: NA; cdr3_aa: CASSSPPAGNTIYF; cdr3_nt: TGTGCCAGCAGTTCCCCCCCAGCGGGAAACACCATATATTTT
v_call: TRBV4-1; clone_size: NA; j_call: TRBJ2-5; d_call: NA; cdr3_aa: CASSPLQIPRETQYF; cdr3_nt: TGCGCCAGCAGCCCCCTCCAAATCCCTCGGGAGACCCAGTACTTC
v_call: TRBV7-9; clone_size: few; j_call: TRBJ2-4; d_call: NA; cdr3_aa: CASSPLESRLVF; cdr3_nt: TGTGCCAGCAGCCCATTGGAGAGCAGACTAGTGTTC
v_call: TRBV10-3; clone_size: NA; j_call: TRBJ2-1; d_call: NA; cdr3_aa: CAWGRTADNEQFF; cdr3_nt: TGTGCCTGGGGGCGGACGGCGGACAATGAGCAGTTCTTC
v_call: TRBV7-9; clone_size: NA; j_call: TRBJ2-5; d_call: TRBD2; cdr3_aa: CASSDLAGVKETQYF; cdr3_nt: TGTGCCAGCAGCGATCTAGCGGGAGTGAAGGAGACCCAGTACTTC
v_call: TRBV6-1; clone_size: NA; j_call: TRBJ1-1; d_call: NA; cdr3_aa: CASSEQTRGLNTEAFF; cdr3_nt: TGTGCCAGCAGTGAACAGACACGGGGACTGAACACTGAAGCTTTCTTT
v_call: TRBV10-3; clone_size: NA; j_call: TRBJ2-5; d_call: NA; cdr3_aa: CAISELTGGETQYF; cdr3_nt: TGTGCCATCAGTGAGTTGACAGGCGGGGAGACCCAGTACTTC
v_call: TRBV6-2/TRBV6-3; clone_size: NA; j_call: TRBJ2-6; d_call: NA; cdr3_aa: CASRLGGANVPTF; cdr3_nt: TGTGCCAGCAGGCTCGGTGGGGCCAACGTCCCGACTTTC
v_call: TRBV6-1; clone_size: NA; j_call: TRBJ2-7; d_call: NA; cdr3_aa: CATIRTEGSYEQYF; cdr3_nt: TGTGCCACAATAAGGACAGAGGGCAGCTACGAGCAGTACTTC
v_call: TRBV5-6; clone_size: few; j_call: TRBJ1-2; d_call: NA; cdr3_aa: CASSHGGLNYGYTF; cdr3_nt: TGTGCCAGCAGCCATGGGGGGCTAAACTATGGCTACACCTTC
v_call: TRBV24-1; clone_size: NA; j_call: TRBJ2-1; d_call: TRBD1; cdr3_aa: CATSDLGQGANEQFF; cdr3_nt: TGTGCCACCAGTGATTTAGGACAGGGGGCCAATGAGCAGTTCTTC
v_call: TRBV4-2; clone_size: NA; j_call: TRBJ2-5; d_call: TRBD2; cdr3_aa: CASSQEKLSGGQETQYF; cdr3_nt: TGTGCCAGCAGCCAAGAAAAGCTATCGGGGGGACAAGAGACCCAGTACTTC
v_call: TRBV6-2/TRBV6-3; clone_size: NA; j_call: TRBJ2-1; d_call: NA; cdr3_aa: CASSPVAEGYNEQFF; cdr3_nt: TGTGCCAGCAGCCCCGTAGCGGAGGGCTACAATGAGCAGTTCTTC
v_call: TRBV11-2; clone_size: NA; j_call: TRBJ1-2; d_call: NA; cdr3_aa: CVRSLQGREANYGYTF; cdr3_nt: TGTGTCAGGAGCTTACAGGGACGGGAAGCTAACTATGGCTACACCTTC
v_call: TRBV7-9; clone_size: NA; j_call: TRBJ1-6; d_call: NA; cdr3_aa: CASSLSLNNSPLHF; cdr3_nt: TGTGCCAGCAGCCTCAGCCTAAATAATTCACCCCTCCACTTT
v_call: TRBV11-2; clone_size: NA; j_call: TRBJ2-3; d_call: NA; cdr3_aa: CAISLSPVTTVTQYF; cdr3_nt: TGTGCCATCAGCTTAAGCCCAGTCACCACAGTTACGCAGTATTTT
v_call: TRBV4-1; clone_size: few; j_call: TRBJ1-5; d_call: NA; cdr3_aa: CASSPVRGGNQPQHF; cdr3_nt: TGCGCCAGCAGCCCAGTCAGGGGCGGCAATCAGCCCCAGCATTTT
v_call: TRBV11-2; clone_size: NA; j_call: TRBJ2-1; d_call: NA; cdr3_aa: CTSSPGPHPSYNEQFF; cdr3_nt: TGTACCAGTAGCCCCGGTCCTCACCCTTCCTACAATGAGCAGTTCTTC
v_call: TRBV5-6; clone_size: NA; j_call: TRBJ1-5; d_call: NA; cdr3_aa: CASSLLVNRDQPQHF; cdr3_nt: TGTGCCAGCAGCTTATTAGTGAACAGGGATCAGCCCCAGCATTTT
v_call: TRBV5-1; clone_size: few; j_call: TRBJ2-3; d_call: TRBD1; cdr3_aa: CASSRPSGQITDTQYF; cdr3_nt: TGCGCCAGCAGCCGACCGTCGGGACAGATCACAGATACGCAGTATTTT
v_call: TRBV29-1; clone_size: few; j_call: TRBJ1-5; d_call: TRBD1; cdr3_aa: CSAGQGRNQPQHF; cdr3_nt: TGCAGCGCCGGACAGGGTAGGAATCAGCCCCAGCATTTT
v_call: TRBV5-1; clone_size: NA; j_call: TRBJ2-1; d_call: NA; cdr3_aa: CASSLSTYNEQFF; cdr3_nt: TGCGCCAGCAGCTTGTCCACGTACAATGAGCAGTTCTTC
v_call: TRBV6-1; clone_size: NA; j_call: TRBJ1-3; d_call: NA; cdr3_aa: CASSEVRVSGNTIYF; cdr3_nt: TGTGCCAGCAGTGAAGTCCGGGTCTCTGGAAACACCATATATTTT
v_call: TRBV4-1; clone_size: NA; j_call: TRBJ2-5; d_call: NA; cdr3_aa: CASSRTSGNLNGDTQYF; cdr3_nt: TGCGCCAGCAGCCGGACGTCCGGGAACCTAAACGGGGATACCCAGTACTTC
v_call: TRBV10-1; clone_size: NA; j_call: TRBJ2-1; d_call: TRBD2; cdr3_aa: CASSDMGLAGGMRTNEQFF; cdr3_nt: TGCGCCAGCAGTGACATGGGACTAGCGGGAGGGATGCGAACGAATGAGCAGTTCTTC
v_call: TRBV7-8; clone_size: NA; j_call: TRBJ2-1; d_call: NA; cdr3_aa: CASSGYDEQFF; cdr3_nt: TGTGCCAGCAGCGGGTATGATGAGCAGTTCTTC
v_call: TRBV29-1; clone_size: few; j_call: TRBJ2-5; d_call: TRBD2; cdr3_aa: CSVGETAPGRQETQYF; cdr3_nt: TGCAGCGTTGGAGAGACCGCTCCCGGGAGGCAAGAGACCCAGTACTTC
v_call: TRBV5-5; clone_size: once; j_call: TRBJ1-5; d_call: NA; cdr3_aa: CASNHDSSNQPQHF; cdr3_nt: TGTGCCAGCAACCACGACAGCTCTAATCAGCCCCAGCATTTT
v_call: TRBV29-1; clone_size: NA; j_call: TRBJ2-1; d_call: TRBD1; cdr3_aa: CSVEPYDRGDNEQFF; cdr3_nt: TGCAGCGTTGAACCTTACGACAGGGGGGACAATGAGCAGTTCTTC
v_call: TRBV29-1; clone_size: NA; j_call: TRBJ2-2; d_call: NA; cdr3_aa: CSVEGEQDRNTGELFF; cdr3_nt: TGCAGCGTTGAAGGTGAGCAAGACAGGAACACCGGGGAGCTGTTTTTT
v_call: TRBV10-2; clone_size: few; j_call: TRBJ1-5; d_call: TRBD1; cdr3_aa: CASRGQGFSNQPQHF; cdr3_nt: TGCGCCAGCAGAGGACAGGGATTTAGCAATCAGCCCCAGCATTTT
v_call: TRBV12-3/TRBV12-4; clone_size: NA; j_call: TRBJ1-1; d_call: NA; cdr3_aa: CASSFQQGPEAFF; cdr3_nt: TGTGCCAGCAGTTTTCAACAGGGACCTGAAGCTTTCTTT
v_call: TRBV6-2/TRBV6-3; clone_size: few; j_call: TRBJ2-1; d_call: TRBD2; cdr3_aa: CASSPIAGGLGEQFF; cdr3_nt: TGTGCCAGCAGCCCGATAGCGGGAGGGCTCGGGGAGCAGTTCTTC
v_call: TRBV29-1; clone_size: NA; j_call: TRBJ2-3; d_call: NA; cdr3_aa: CSVGADTQYF; cdr3_nt: TGCAGCGTAGGGGCGGATACGCAGTATTTT
v_call: TRBV10-3; clone_size: NA; j_call: TRBJ2-7; d_call: TRBD2; cdr3_aa: CAISGGAGSEQYF; cdr3_nt: TGTGCCATCAGCGGGGGGGCTGGGTCCGAGCAGTACTTC
v_call: TRBV6-2/TRBV6-3; clone_size: once; j_call: TRBJ2-3; d_call: NA; cdr3_aa: CASSWGGPTPDTQYF; cdr3_nt: TGTGCCAGCAGTTGGGGCGGGCCCACTCCAGATACGCAGTATTTT